This T cell receptor (beta chain) was captured in a study of PD-1 blockade in classical Hodgkin lymphoma. Study-wide context: The nivolumab dose that patients received was 3 mg/kg, given intravenously every 2 weeks.

Exposure to brentuximab vedotin varied, and each patient had relapsed following autologous stem cell transplantation. Per germline, CDR1 MDHEN and CDR2 SYDVKM. The CDR3 is 15 residues long. Trimming shortened V by 2 bases and J by 10 bases, and 18 bases separated the two germline ends. General study results and limits: Newly diagnosed patients reportedly had lower baseline TCR diversity than healthy donors. Whereas CD4+ TCR diversity had risen significantly by C4D1, CD8+ TCR diversity had not. Individuals initiating nivolumab under 1 year after ASCT were excluded.

The data were produced by immunoSEQ multiplex PCR, yet TCRdb's version contains in-frame clones alone and is incomplete. Of some 96,000 clones listed, about four fifths are singletons. Comments on this clone: Its target is not known.

The sample consisted of peripheral blood mononuclear cells (PBMCs), taken before the second cycle of nivolumab. This chain links TRBV28 with TRBJ2-1; D is possibly TRBD1 (5 bases). The clonotype comes from a human donor with classical Hodgkin lymphoma. CDR3 protein: CASSLIQGTQGEQFF. The CDR3 nucleotides are TGTGCCAGCAGTTTAATCCAGGGCACCCAAGGAGAGCAGTTCTTC.